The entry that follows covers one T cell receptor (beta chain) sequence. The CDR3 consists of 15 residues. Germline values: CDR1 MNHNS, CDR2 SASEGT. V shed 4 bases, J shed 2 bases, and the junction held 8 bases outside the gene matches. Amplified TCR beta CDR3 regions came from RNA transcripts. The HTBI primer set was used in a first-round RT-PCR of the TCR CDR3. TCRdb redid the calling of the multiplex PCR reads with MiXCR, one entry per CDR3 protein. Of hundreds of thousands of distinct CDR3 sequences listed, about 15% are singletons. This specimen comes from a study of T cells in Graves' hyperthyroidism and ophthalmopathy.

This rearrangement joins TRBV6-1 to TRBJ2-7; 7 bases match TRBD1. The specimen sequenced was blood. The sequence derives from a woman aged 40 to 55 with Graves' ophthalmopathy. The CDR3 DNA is TGTGCCAGCAGTGTGACCGGGACAGCGGCCTACGAGCAGTACTTC. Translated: CASSVTGTAAYEQYF.